Below, 18 T cell receptor beta chains from the same sample are listed, as sequenced in a study of shared clonotypes between healthy human individuals. Data came from immunoSEQ multiplex PCR; TCRdb stores just in-frame clones and leaves some out. The data show 2 million to 2.5 million clones, with around 95% seen just once and less than 0.15% held by the top ten. The sample comprised naive CD4+ T cells sorted from blood. The subset here: CD45RA+ positively selected. These receptors were collected from a man aged 18 to 29 in good health.

V is TRBV27 and J is TRBJ2-4; D remains ambiguous. The germline V gene encodes CDR1 MNHEY and CDR2 SMNVEV (reference sequence). The CDR3 spans 15 residues. Trimming shortened V by 3 bases and J by 5 bases, and 14 bases separated the two germline ends. The CDR3 DNA sequence: TGTGCCAGCAGTTTCCATGGAGTAGGGCAAAACATTCAGTACTTC. Its protein is CASSFHGVGQNIQYF.

Remarks on this clone: The same CDR3 can be traced to other DNA sequences in this sample. The chain joins TRBV10-3 to TRBJ1-1; D remains unclear. CDR1 is ENHRY and CDR2 is SYGVKD in the germline V gene. The CDR3 has 13 residues. V lost 3 bases to trimming and J lost 1 base, with 6 bases between them. CDR3 sequence reads: CAISDGENTEAFF. In nucleotides, the CDR3 is TGTGCCATCAGTGATGGGGAGAACACTGAAGCTTTCTTT.

The chain couples TRBV11-2 to TRBJ1-1; the D is unclear. The CDR3 covers 15 residues. CDR1 is SGHAT and CDR2 is FQNNGV in the germline V gene. V lost 0 bases and J 8 bases, leaving 16 bases between the germline ends. The CDR3 DNA reads as TGTGCCAGCAGCTTAGACCCAGGCCCCGCCCGAGAAGCTTTCTTT. Its translation: CASSLDPGPAREAFF.

A note on this clone: Within the sample, other DNA sequences also encode this same CDR3. The J gene is TRBJ2-7, the V gene TRBV6-6, with D unresolved. CDR3 length equals 11 residues. V lost 5 bases and J lost 1, with 3 bases in between. CDR1 and CDR2 (germline): MNHNY, SVGAGI (reference sequence). The CDR3 nucleotides read TGTGCCAGCAGTCCATCCTACGAGCAGTACTTC. Its protein product is CASSPSYEQYF.

The chain recombines TRBV30 with TRBJ2-7, with D tentatively TRBD1 (6 bases). This CDR3 comprises 14 residues. Deletions cut 4 bases from V and 8 bases from J, with 21 bases between. Germline V gene data show CDR1 as GTSNPN and CDR2 as SVGIG (reference sequence). CDR3 protein: CAWTSGLQGGKQYF. The CDR3 coding sequence is TGTGCCTGGACGAGTGGGTTACAGGGTGGGAAGCAGTACTTC.

The genes are TRBV5-6 and TRBJ2-1; no clear D. Germline V gene data show CDR1 as SGHDT and CDR2 as YYEEEE. With 0 bases removed from V and 12 bases from J, the gap between germline ends came to 19 bases. The CDR3 is 15 residues long. CDR3 in DNA: TGTGCCAGCAGCTTGGCTTCACCCACCAGAATAGGGCAGTTCTTC. Protein product: CASSLASPTRIGQFF.

Details on this clone: Other DNA variants within this sample encode the same CDR3. The chain has TRBV5-1 and TRBJ2-7, with no clear D. The CDR3 extends over 14 amino acids. With 0 bases removed from V and 4 bases from J, the gap between germline ends came to 11 bases. From germline, CDR1 is SGHRS and CDR2 YFSETQ. CDR3 sequence reads: CASSLEGLIYEQYF. The DNA for the CDR3 is TGCGCCAGCAGCTTGGAGGGTTTGATTTACGAGCAGTACTTC.

The chain links TRBV30 to TRBJ2-7, with D uncertain. V lost 0 bases and J 6 bases, leaving 9 bases between the germline ends. Germline CDR1 reads GTSNPN; CDR2 reads SVGIG (reference sequence). The CDR3 loop spans 12 amino acids. CDR3 protein: CAWSVSSIEQYF. As DNA, the CDR3 is TGTGCCTGGAGTGTATCATCTATCGAGCAGTACTTC.

Worth noting for this clone: This CDR3 is also generated by other DNA sequences in the sample. The J gene is TRBJ1-5, the V gene TRBV10-3, with 11 bases lining up with TRBD1. Per the germline V gene, CDR1 is ENHRY and CDR2 is SYGVKD. The CDR3 runs to 16 residues. V dropped 0 bases and J dropped 2; count of bases not matched to a gene: 0. The CDR3 nucleotides read TGTGCCATCAGTGAGTCGGGACAGGGGGGCAATCAGCCCCAGCATTTT. Protein: CAISESGQGGNQPQHF.

A word on this clone: The same CDR3 arises from other DNA sequences in this sample as well. The CDR3 nucleotides are TGCGCCAGCAGCTTGGGCAGGGAGGGACAGCCCCAGCATTTT. Its translation is CASSLGREGQPQHF. The chain links TRBV5-1 to TRBJ1-5; possibly TRBD1 for D (5 bases). CDR1 and CDR2 (germline): SGHRS, YFSETQ. V was pared by 0 bases and J by 7 bases, with 11 bases between. The CDR3 totals 14 residues.

This chain joins TRBV15 and TRBJ2-5, with 7 positions matching TRBD1. Germline CDR1 is LNHNV and CDR2 is YYDKDF (reference sequence). This CDR3 contains 15 residues. J was trimmed by 5 bases and V by 5 bases; bases with no gene match: 11. The CDR3 loop is CATSGGQEIRETQYF. In nucleotides, the CDR3 is TGTGCCACCAGCGGAGGACAGGAGATTCGGGAGACCCAGTACTTC.

The chain combines TRBV5-1 with TRBJ1-2, with TRBD1 matching over 8 bases. CDR1 and CDR2 from the germline V gene are SGHRS and YFSETQ. The CDR3 extends over 15 amino acids. Trimming cost V 4 bases and J 8 bases; bases outside gene matches: 13. The CDR3 protein is CASSPLQGGMFGYTF. The CDR3 coding sequence is TGCGCCAGCAGCCCTTTACAGGGGGGAATGTTCGGCTACACCTTC.

The chain has TRBV19 and TRBJ2-1, with 7 bases fitting TRBD2. The germline V gene encodes CDR1 LNHDA and CDR2 SQIVND (reference sequence). V shed 1 base, J shed 5 bases, and the junction held 14 bases outside the gene matches. This CDR3 is built from 18 residues. The chain's CDR3 is CASSIGYPAGYRNNEQFF. The CDR3 coding sequence is TGTGCCAGTAGTATAGGATACCCAGCGGGGTACCGTAACAATGAGCAGTTCTTC.

The chain uses TRBV5-1 and TRBJ1-1; unclear D gene. Between the trimmed V and J ends, which lost 2 bases and 1 base, there was a span of 12 bases. From germline, CDR1 is SGHRS and CDR2 YFSETQ. The CDR3 runs to 15 residues. CDR3 bases: TGCGCCAGCAGCTTAGGTCCAGGACCGAACACTGAAGCTTTCTTT. It codes for CASSLGPGPNTEAFF.

The V gene is TRBV10-3, the J gene TRBJ2-7; 8 positions agree with TRBD2. CDR1 ENHRY and CDR2 SYGVKD come from the germline V gene. CDR3 length: 14 residues. Trimming at V came to 10 bases and at J to 6 bases, leaving 14 bases not matched to a gene. The CDR3 reads CATGGDARGLEQYF. CDR3 bases: TGTGCCACGGGGGGGGACGCCAGGGGACTCGAGCAGTACTTC.

CDR3 in DNA: TGTGCCAGCAGTAGGACAGGGGTTGAAAAACTGTTTTTT. This translates into CASSRTGVEKLFF. The chain uses TRBV28 and TRBJ1-4; TRBD1 matches 9 bases. V shed 5 bases and J 7 bases; nucleotides not matched to a gene: 2. This CDR3 has 13 residues. Germline lookup yields CDR1 MDHEN and CDR2 SYDVKM.

This chain links TRBV30 with TRBJ2-3; D possibly corresponds to TRBD1 (5 bases). The CDR3 runs 15 residues. The germline V gene has CDR1 GTSNPN and CDR2 SVGIG (reference sequence). The ends were cut back, 0 bases at V and 1 base at J, with 11 bases in the middle. The CDR3 region has the DNA TGTGCCTGGAGTGTAGGGGCGCCAGGCACAGATACGCAGTATTTT. Translation: CAWSVGAPGTDTQYF.

The chain is built from TRBV5-4 and TRBJ2-7; D uncertain. CDR3 length: 15 amino acids. Germline CDR1 reads SGHNT; CDR2 reads YYREEE (reference sequence). The V end lost 6 bases, the J end lost 0 bases, and 16 bases lay between the germline ends. CDR3 protein: CASTREPLDSYEQYF. CDR3 DNA: TGTGCCAGCACCCGAGAGCCACTGGACTCCTACGAGCAGTACTTC.